This entry lists 12 T cell receptor beta chains sequenced from one sample in a study of cytomegalovirus exposure and HLA in healthy donors. 13 Jbeta primers and 60 Vbeta primers were used for the PCR. The method was immunoSEQ multiplex PCR; TCRdb's version includes in-frame clones alone and lacks a portion of them. The sample shows around 150,000 clones, roughly 81% of them seen only once. The sample was PBMCs. These receptors originate from a woman aged 45-65 years in good health and CMV-seronegative.

The J gene is TRBJ2-7, the V gene TRBV27, with 9 bases fitting TRBD1. Germline V gives CDR1 MNHEY, CDR2 SMNVEV (reference sequence). The trim removed 4 bases at V and 5 bases at J, leaving 6 bases unmatched. The CDR3 has 14 residues. The CDR3 is CASSSGQGRHEQYF. DNA of the CDR3: TGTGCCAGCAGTTCTGGACAGGGGAGACACGAGCAGTACTTC.

This chain uses TRBV5-6 with TRBJ2-1; 9 bases align to TRBD1. CDR1 is SGHDT, CDR2 YYEEEE, per germline. The CDR3 is 13 amino acids. J was trimmed by 9 bases and V by 5 bases; bases with no gene match: 6. CDR3 in amino acids: CASRRQGGGEQFF. CDR3 nucleotides: TGTGCCAGCAGGCGACAGGGGGGTGGTGAGCAGTTCTTC.

The chain is built from TRBV28 and TRBJ1-3; 7 bases map to TRBD1. CDR1 and CDR2 from the germline V gene are MDHEN and SYDVKM. J lost 3 bases, V lost 6 bases, and 5 bases had no gene match. This CDR3 region has 14 residues. The CDR3 bases are TGTGCCAGCAGCTTCAGGGGGAGTGGAAACACCATATATTTT. Translation: CASSFRGSGNTIYF.

The chain uses TRBV29-1 and TRBJ2-1; possible D gene TRBD1, 7 bases. V dropped 7 bases and J dropped 4 bases, with 11 bases sitting between them. The CDR3 spans 12 residues. From germline, CDR1 is SQVTM and CDR2 ANQGSEA. The CDR3 loop reads CSATGRYNEQFF. The CDR3 nucleotides are TGCAGCGCGACAGGGAGGTACAATGAGCAGTTCTTC.

The chain uses TRBV19 and TRBJ1-1, with D tentatively TRBD1 (6 bases). There are 12 residues in the CDR3. Per the germline V gene, CDR1 is LNHDA and CDR2 is SQIVND (reference sequence). Between the trimmed V and J ends, which lost 7 bases and 9 bases, there was a span of 15 bases. CDR3 amino acids: CASISMDSKAFF. CDR3 in DNA: TGTGCCAGTATCTCAATGGACAGTAAAGCTTTCTTT.

The gene calls are TRBV28 and TRBJ2-2, with D hard to call. Deletions cut 10 bases from V and 5 bases from J, with 11 bases between. Germline V gene lookup returns CDR1 MDHEN and CDR2 SYDVKM. The CDR3 runs to 12 residues. CDR3 loop: CATLADTGELFF. CDR3 bases: TGTGCCACGCTGGCCGATACCGGGGAGCTGTTTTTT.

This chain links TRBV5-1 with TRBJ2-5; 11 nucleotides agree with TRBD2. The CDR3 loop spans 16 amino acids. Germline V gene data show CDR1 as SGHRS and CDR2 as YFSETQ. J lost 1 base, V lost 0 bases, and 2 bases had no gene match. CDR3 residues: CASSLALAGGQETQYF. For the CDR3, the DNA is TGCGCCAGCAGCTTGGCCCTAGCGGGGGGCCAAGAGACCCAGTACTTC.

There are a few counts of this clone. V and J are TRBV28 and TRBJ2-7; the match to TRBD1 covers 7 bases. J was trimmed by 3 bases and V by 5 bases; bases with no gene match: 13. The CDR3 loop spans 16 amino acids. Germline V gene lookup returns CDR1 MDHEN and CDR2 SYDVKM. The CDR3 protein is CASSPPSGQHIYEQYF. The CDR3 DNA sequence: TGTGCCAGCAGTCCGCCGTCGGGACAGCATATCTACGAGCAGTACTTC. Full variable domain (remainder filled in from reference TRBV28 and TRBJ2-7): DVKVTQSSRYLVKRTGEKVFLECVQDMDHENMFWYRQDPGLGLRLIYFSYDVKMKEKGDIPEGYSVSREKKERFSLILESASTNQTSMYLCASSPPSGQHIYEQYFGPGTRLTVT.

In this sample, this clone turned up a few times. As DNA, the CDR3 is TGTGCCAGCAGCCAGGCTAGCGGGGGGCAGGGAGATACGCAGTATTTT. The encoded protein is CASSQASGGQGDTQYF. The gene calls are TRBV4-2 and TRBJ2-3; TRBD2 aligns across 11 bases. The germline V gene encodes CDR1 LGHNA and CDR2 YNFKEQ. Trimming removed 3 bases from V and 5 bases from J; junction bases left unmatched: 7. The CDR3 length is 16 residues.

The chain has TRBV29-1 and TRBJ2-2; 7 bases align to TRBD1. Per germline, CDR1 SQVTM and CDR2 ANQGSEA. J gave up 3 bases and V 7 bases, and 8 bases lay outside the gene matches. The CDR3 spans 14 residues. CDR3 region: CSAKLGGDTGELFF. The CDR3 DNA reads TGCAGCGCCAAGTTAGGGGGCGACACCGGGGAGCTGTTTTTT.

The chain carries TRBV9 and TRBJ2-5; D ambiguous. The V end lost 0 bases, the J end lost 5 bases, and 8 bases lay between the germline ends. The CDR3 is 13 amino acids. The germline CDR1 and CDR2 sequences are SGDLS and YYNGEE. The CDR3 bases are TGTGCCAGCAGCGTAGGGCCAGCGGAGACCCAGTACTTC. Residues: CASSVGPAETQYF.

V gene TRBV13 combines with J gene TRBJ2-7; 10 positions agree with TRBD1. The J segment lost 3 bases and the V segment lost 5 bases, leaving 7 bases of the junction unmatched. In germline, CDR1 is PRHDT, CDR2 FYEKMQ (reference sequence). The CDR3 runs to 15 residues. The CDR3: CASSPGQGEDYEQYF. As DNA, the CDR3 is TGTGCCAGCAGCCCAGGACAGGGGGAGGACTACGAGCAGTACTTC.